This T cell receptor beta chain comes out of a study of blood T cell repertoires in COVID-19. Study at large: Material from acute and convalescent COVID-19 was sourced from the United States, Italy and Spain.

The table came from immunoSEQ multiplex PCR; TCRdb's copy has only in-frame clones and leaves some out. The sample includes approximately 79,000 clones, approximately 84% of them seen just once. In this sample, this clone turned up once. Sequenced material: peripheral blood. The clonotype originates from a man in his fifties with COVID-19, enrolled during active disease.

The CDR3 DNA follows: TGCGCCAGCAGCCTGGAACCTAGCGGGGTCTCCTACAATGAGCAGTTCTTC. This gives the protein CASSLEPSGVSYNEQFF. V is TRBV5-1 and J is TRBJ2-1; 9 bases align to TRBD2. The CDR3 consists of 17 residues. Looked up from germline, CDR1 is SGHRS and CDR2 is YFSETQ. V shed 4 bases, J shed 0 bases, and the junction held 8 bases outside the gene matches.